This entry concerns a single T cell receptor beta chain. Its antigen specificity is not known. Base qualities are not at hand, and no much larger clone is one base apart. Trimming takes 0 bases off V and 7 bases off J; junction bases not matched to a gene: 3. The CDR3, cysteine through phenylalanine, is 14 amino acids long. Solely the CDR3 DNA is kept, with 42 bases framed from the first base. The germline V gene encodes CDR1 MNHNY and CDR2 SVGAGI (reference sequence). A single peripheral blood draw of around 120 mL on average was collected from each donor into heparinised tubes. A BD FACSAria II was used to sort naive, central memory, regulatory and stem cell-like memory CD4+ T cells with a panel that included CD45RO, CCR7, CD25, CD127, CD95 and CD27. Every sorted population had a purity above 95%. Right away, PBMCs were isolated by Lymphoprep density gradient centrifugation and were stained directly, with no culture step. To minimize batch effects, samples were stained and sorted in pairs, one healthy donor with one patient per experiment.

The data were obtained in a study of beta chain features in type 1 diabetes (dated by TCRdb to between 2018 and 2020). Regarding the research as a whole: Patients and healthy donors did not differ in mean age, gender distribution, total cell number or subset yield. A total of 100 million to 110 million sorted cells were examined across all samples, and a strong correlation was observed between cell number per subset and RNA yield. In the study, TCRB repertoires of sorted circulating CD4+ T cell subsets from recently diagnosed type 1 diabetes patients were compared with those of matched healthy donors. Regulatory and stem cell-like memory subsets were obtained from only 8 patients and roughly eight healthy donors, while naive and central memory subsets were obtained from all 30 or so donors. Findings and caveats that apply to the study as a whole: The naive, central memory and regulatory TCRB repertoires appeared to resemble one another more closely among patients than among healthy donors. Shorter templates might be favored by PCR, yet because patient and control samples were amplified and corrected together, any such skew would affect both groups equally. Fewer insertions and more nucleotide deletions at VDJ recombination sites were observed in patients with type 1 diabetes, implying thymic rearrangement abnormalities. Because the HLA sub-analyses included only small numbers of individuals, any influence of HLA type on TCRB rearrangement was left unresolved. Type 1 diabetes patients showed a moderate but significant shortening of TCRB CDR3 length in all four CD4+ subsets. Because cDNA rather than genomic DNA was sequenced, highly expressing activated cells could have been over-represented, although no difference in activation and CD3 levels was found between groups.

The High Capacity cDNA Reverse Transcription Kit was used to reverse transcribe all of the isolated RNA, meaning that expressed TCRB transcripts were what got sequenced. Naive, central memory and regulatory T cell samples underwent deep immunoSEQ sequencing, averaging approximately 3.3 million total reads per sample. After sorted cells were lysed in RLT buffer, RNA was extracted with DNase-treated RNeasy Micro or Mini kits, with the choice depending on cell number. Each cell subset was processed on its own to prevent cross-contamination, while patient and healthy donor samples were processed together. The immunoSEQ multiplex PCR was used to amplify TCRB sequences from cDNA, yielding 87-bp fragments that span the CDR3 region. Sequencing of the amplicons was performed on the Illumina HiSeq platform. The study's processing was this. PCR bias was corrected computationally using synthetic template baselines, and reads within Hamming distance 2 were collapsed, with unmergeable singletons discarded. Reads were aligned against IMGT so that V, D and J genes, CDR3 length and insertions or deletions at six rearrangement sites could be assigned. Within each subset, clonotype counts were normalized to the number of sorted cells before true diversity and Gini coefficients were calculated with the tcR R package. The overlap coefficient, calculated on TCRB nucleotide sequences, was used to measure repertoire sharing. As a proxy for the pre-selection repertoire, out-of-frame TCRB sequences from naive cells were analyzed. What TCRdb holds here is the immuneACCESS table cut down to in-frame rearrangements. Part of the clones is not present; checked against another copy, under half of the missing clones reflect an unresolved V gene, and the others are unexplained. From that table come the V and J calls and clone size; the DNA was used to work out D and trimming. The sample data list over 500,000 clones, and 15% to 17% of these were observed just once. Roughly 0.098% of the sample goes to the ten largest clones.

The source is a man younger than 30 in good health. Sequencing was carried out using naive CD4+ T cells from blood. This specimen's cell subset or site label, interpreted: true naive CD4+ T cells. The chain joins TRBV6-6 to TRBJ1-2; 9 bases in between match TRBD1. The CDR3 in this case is CASSYSGTGSGYTF. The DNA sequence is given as TGTGCCAGCAGTTACTCTGGGACAGGGTCTGGCTACACCTTC.